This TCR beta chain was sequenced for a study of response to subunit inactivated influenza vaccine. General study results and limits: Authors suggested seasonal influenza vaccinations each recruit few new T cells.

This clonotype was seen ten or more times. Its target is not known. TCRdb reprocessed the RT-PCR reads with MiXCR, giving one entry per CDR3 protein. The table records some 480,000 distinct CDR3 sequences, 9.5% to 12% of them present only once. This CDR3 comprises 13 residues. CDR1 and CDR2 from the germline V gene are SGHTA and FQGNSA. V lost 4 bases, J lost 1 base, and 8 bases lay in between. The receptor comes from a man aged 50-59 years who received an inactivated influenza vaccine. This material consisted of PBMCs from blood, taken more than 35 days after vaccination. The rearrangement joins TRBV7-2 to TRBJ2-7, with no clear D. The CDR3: CASSSVRSYEQYF. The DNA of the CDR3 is TGTGCCAGCAGCTCCGTGAGGTCCTACGAGCAGTACTTC.